These T cell receptor beta chains were read from a single sample in a study of blood T cell repertoires in COVID-19. Libraries were prepared by immunoSEQ multiplex PCR; TCRdb keeps only in-frame clonotypes and omits some of them. This repertoire shows around 200,000 clones, over 80% found once; its top ten account for around 6.1%. Sequencing input: peripheral blood. These receptor sequences come from a woman aged 40 to 49 with acute or convalescent COVID-19. Both conserved end residues are part of each CDR3. The order of the fields is clone size, J gene, D gene, V gene, CDR3 protein. The D gene is left open where the match is weak. Expanded clones are given a class, and other clones once, few, many or no size at all.

abundance: NA; j_gene: TRBJ1-1; d_gene: NA; v_gene: TRBV27; CDR3aa: CASSFRQGTEAFF
abundance: NA; j_gene: TRBJ2-1; d_gene: TRBD2; v_gene: TRBV7-3; CDR3aa: CASSFTLAGATGEQFF
abundance: NA; j_gene: TRBJ1-1; d_gene: TRBD1; v_gene: TRBV24-1; CDR3aa: CATSDAGGLGEAFF
abundance: NA; j_gene: TRBJ1-5; d_gene: NA; v_gene: TRBV7-9; CDR3aa: CASSLQVNQPQHF
abundance: NA; j_gene: TRBJ1-1; d_gene: TRBD1; v_gene: TRBV6-5; CDR3aa: CASSPLTGGLTEAFF
abundance: NA; j_gene: TRBJ1-1; d_gene: NA; v_gene: TRBV27; CDR3aa: CASQGRVNTEAFF
abundance: NA; j_gene: TRBJ1-1; d_gene: TRBD1; v_gene: TRBV3-1/TRBV3-2; CDR3aa: CASSQVQGARTEAFF
abundance: once; j_gene: TRBJ1-1; d_gene: NA; v_gene: TRBV7-3; CDR3aa: CASSLYLQVTNTEAFF
abundance: NA; j_gene: TRBJ1-3; d_gene: NA; v_gene: TRBV28; CDR3aa: CASGTIFSGNTIYF
abundance: NA; j_gene: TRBJ2-1; d_gene: TRBD2; v_gene: TRBV5-1; CDR3aa: CASSFRGLAGGPGYNEQFF
abundance: once; j_gene: TRBJ2-2; d_gene: NA; v_gene: TRBV7-9; CDR3aa: CAKDSPNTGELFF
abundance: NA; j_gene: TRBJ2-7; d_gene: NA; v_gene: TRBV11-3; CDR3aa: CASSSGGDRDEQYF
abundance: NA; j_gene: TRBJ2-1; d_gene: NA; v_gene: TRBV5-4; CDR3aa: CASSFGYEQFF
abundance: NA; j_gene: TRBJ1-3; d_gene: TRBD1; v_gene: TRBV10-3; CDR3aa: CAIRQGAGQSGNTIYF
abundance: NA; j_gene: TRBJ1-4; d_gene: TRBD1; v_gene: TRBV5-1; CDR3aa: CASSQRQGTTNEKLFF
abundance: NA; j_gene: TRBJ2-2; d_gene: NA; v_gene: TRBV10-1; CDR3aa: CASSALTVPGELFF
abundance: NA; j_gene: TRBJ1-4; d_gene: NA; v_gene: TRBV27; CDR3aa: CASSFGDTTEKLFF
abundance: NA; j_gene: TRBJ2-2; d_gene: TRBD2; v_gene: TRBV4-1; CDR3aa: CASSQSGGRNTGELFF
abundance: NA; j_gene: TRBJ1-5; d_gene: TRBD1; v_gene: TRBV3-1/TRBV3-2; CDR3aa: CASSQQTGPNQPQHF
abundance: NA; j_gene: TRBJ1-5; d_gene: NA; v_gene: TRBV28; CDR3aa: CASNVGGWGNQPQHF
abundance: NA; j_gene: TRBJ1-5; d_gene: TRBD1; v_gene: TRBV7-2; CDR3aa: CASSLSGGQGQPQHF
abundance: NA; j_gene: TRBJ2-1; d_gene: TRBD1; v_gene: TRBV28; CDR3aa: CAISTGSYNEQFF
abundance: NA; j_gene: TRBJ1-2; d_gene: NA; v_gene: TRBV3-1/TRBV3-2; CDR3aa: CASSPQGENYGYTF
abundance: NA; j_gene: TRBJ2-5; d_gene: NA; v_gene: TRBV19; CDR3aa: CASSILPRETQYF
abundance: NA; j_gene: TRBJ1-6; d_gene: NA; v_gene: TRBV5-1; CDR3aa: CASSLGKGVDSPLHF
abundance: NA; j_gene: TRBJ2-1; d_gene: NA; v_gene: TRBV7-8; CDR3aa: CASSFPDKSLYNEQFF
abundance: NA; j_gene: TRBJ1-4; d_gene: NA; v_gene: TRBV5-1; CDR3aa: CASSFTSLMNEKLFF
abundance: NA; j_gene: TRBJ1-2; d_gene: NA; v_gene: TRBV28; CDR3aa: CANAPQGNYGYTF
abundance: NA; j_gene: TRBJ2-5; d_gene: TRBD1; v_gene: TRBV15; CDR3aa: CATSPRTGGQETQYF
abundance: NA; j_gene: TRBJ2-7; d_gene: NA; v_gene: TRBV7-2; CDR3aa: CASSSRSYEQYF
abundance: NA; j_gene: TRBJ2-2; d_gene: TRBD1; v_gene: TRBV10-3; CDR3aa: CAIRTGANTGELFF
abundance: NA; j_gene: TRBJ2-1; d_gene: TRBD1; v_gene: TRBV6-4; CDR3aa: CASSPGTGGNEQFF
abundance: NA; j_gene: TRBJ2-7; d_gene: NA; v_gene: TRBV7-9; CDR3aa: CASSLGPVHTYEQYF
abundance: NA; j_gene: TRBJ1-6; d_gene: NA; v_gene: TRBV5-1; CDR3aa: CASSLDSGINSPLHF
abundance: NA; j_gene: TRBJ2-1; d_gene: TRBD2; v_gene: TRBV19; CDR3aa: CASSKGLVLNEQFF
abundance: NA; j_gene: TRBJ1-1; d_gene: NA; v_gene: TRBV21-1; CDR3aa: CASSTLTGEGTEAFF
abundance: NA; j_gene: TRBJ1-1; d_gene: NA; v_gene: TRBV7-3; CDR3aa: CASSSQGGTEAFF